This TCR beta chain was observed in a study of blood T cell repertoires in COVID-19. Overall study: Samples of COVID-19 (acute and convalescent) were obtained from the United States, Italy and Spain. Sources were T cells, B-cell-depleted T cells, or PBMCs; the material itself was cDNA or gDNA.

In the source study's methods: Reference gene primer amplification gave nucleated cell count estimates. Clones were sequenced by immunoSEQ multiplex PCR, and TCRdb holds only the in-frame ones, with some missing. The V and J calls and clone size come from that table; D and trimming were worked out from the DNA. The sample yields fewer than 200,000 clones, less than 85% seen once. CDR3 size: 11 residues. The germline gives CDR1 SQVTM, CDR2 ANQGSEA. The receptor was isolated from a woman older than 75 with acute or convalescent COVID-19. This sequence joins TRBV29-1 and TRBJ1-2, with 7 bases that match TRBD1. Input material: peripheral blood. The CDR3 DNA follows: TGCATCGCGGGACAGCCTTATGGCTACACCTTC. Encoded protein: CIAGQPYGYTF.